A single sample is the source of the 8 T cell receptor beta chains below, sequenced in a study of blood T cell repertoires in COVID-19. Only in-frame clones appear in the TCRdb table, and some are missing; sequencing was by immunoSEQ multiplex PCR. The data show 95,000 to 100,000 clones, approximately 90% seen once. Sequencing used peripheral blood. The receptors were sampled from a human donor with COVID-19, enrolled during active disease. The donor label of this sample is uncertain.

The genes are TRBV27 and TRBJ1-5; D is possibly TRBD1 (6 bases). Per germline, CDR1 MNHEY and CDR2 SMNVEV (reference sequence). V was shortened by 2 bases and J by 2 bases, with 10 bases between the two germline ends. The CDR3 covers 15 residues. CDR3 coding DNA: TGTGCCAGCAGTTTAAGGGGGGGCGGCAATCAGCCCCAGCATTTT. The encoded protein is CASSLRGGGNQPQHF.

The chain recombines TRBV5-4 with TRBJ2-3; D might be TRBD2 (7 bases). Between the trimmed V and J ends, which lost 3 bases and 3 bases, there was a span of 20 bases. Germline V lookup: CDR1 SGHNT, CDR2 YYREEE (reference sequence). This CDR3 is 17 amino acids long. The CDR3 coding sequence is TGTGCCAGCAGCTGGGGGGGCCAGGGAAGGTGGACAGATACGCAGTATTTT. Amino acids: CASSWGGQGRWTDTQYF.

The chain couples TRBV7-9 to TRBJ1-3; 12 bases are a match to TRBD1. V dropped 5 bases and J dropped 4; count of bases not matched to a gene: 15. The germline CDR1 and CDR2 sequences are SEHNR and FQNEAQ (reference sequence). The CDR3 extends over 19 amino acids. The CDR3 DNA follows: TGTGCCAGCAGCCCTTGGTTCCTCCGGGACAGGGGGCCCGGAAACACCATATATTTT. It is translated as CASSPWFLRDRGPGNTIYF. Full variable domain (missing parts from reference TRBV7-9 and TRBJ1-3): DTGVSQNPRHKITKRGQNVTFRCDPISEHNRLYWYRQTLGQGPEFLTYFQNEAQLEKSRLLSDRFSAERPKGSFSTLEIQRTEQGDSAMYLCASSPWFLRDRGPGNTIYFGEGSWLTVV.

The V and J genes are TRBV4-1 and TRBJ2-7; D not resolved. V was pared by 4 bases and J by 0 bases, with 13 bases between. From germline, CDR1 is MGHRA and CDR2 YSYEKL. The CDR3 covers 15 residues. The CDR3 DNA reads TGCGCCAGCAGCCCCTTGCTGCAGCGCTCCTACGAGCAGTACTTC. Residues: CASSPLLQRSYEQYF.

The CDR3: CASSEVPDYSNQPQHF. The CDR3 DNA reads as TGTGCCAGCAGTGAAGTGCCCGACTATAGCAATCAGCCCCAGCATTTT. The chain combines TRBV6-1 with TRBJ1-5, with no clear D. The CDR3 is made up of 16 amino acids. Trimming took 1 base from V and 0 from J, leaving 10 bases between them. Germline lookup yields CDR1 MNHNS and CDR2 SASEGT.

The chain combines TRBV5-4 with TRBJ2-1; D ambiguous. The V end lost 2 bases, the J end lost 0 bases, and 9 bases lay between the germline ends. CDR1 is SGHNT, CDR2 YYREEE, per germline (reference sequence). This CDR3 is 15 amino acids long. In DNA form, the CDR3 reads TGTGCCAGCAGCTTCTCAATGGCCTCCTACAATGAGCAGTTCTTC. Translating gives CASSFSMASYNEQFF.

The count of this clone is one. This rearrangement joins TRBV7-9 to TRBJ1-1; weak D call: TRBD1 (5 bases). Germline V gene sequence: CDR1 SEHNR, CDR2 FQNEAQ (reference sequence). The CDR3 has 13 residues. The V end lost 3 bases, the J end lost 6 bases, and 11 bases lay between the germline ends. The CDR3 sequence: CASSFQGRSEAFF. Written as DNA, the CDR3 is TGTGCCAGCAGCTTCCAGGGTCGGTCTGAAGCTTTCTTT.

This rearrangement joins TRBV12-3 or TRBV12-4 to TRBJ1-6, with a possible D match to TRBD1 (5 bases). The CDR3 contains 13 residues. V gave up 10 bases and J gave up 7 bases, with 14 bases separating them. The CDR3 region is CATGPRGNSPLHF. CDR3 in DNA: TGTGCCACCGGACCACGGGGGAATTCACCCCTCCACTTT.